Described below is a single T cell receptor (beta chain) sequence and its context. Its antigen is not known. Per germline, CDR1 MNHNY and CDR2 SVGAGI (reference sequence). This CDR3 has 19 amino acids. V gave up 5 bases and J gave up 0 bases; unmatched junction bases: 13. This entry belongs to a study of T cell responses to AZD1222 COVID-19 vaccine. Study results and caveats: Donors in the cohort were predominantly white British and more often female, and clonal diversity was possibly underestimated. As reported, nearly half of all spike-specific TCRs target variant regions that are unmutated. Vaccine-associated CD4 TCRs ranged over spike, dominating at 160-218 and 743-854.

The assay was immunoSEQ multiplex PCR, and TCRdb's table has in-frame clones only and misses some. The sample holds about 140,000 clones, 85% to 90% seen once. The source is an adult in good health. The sample in question was peripheral blood, obtained on day 0 of AZD1222 vaccination. The chain uses TRBV6-6 and TRBJ2-6, with TRBD2 matching 7 bases. CDR3 sequence reads: CASSPRPGGRDSGANVLTF. As DNA, the CDR3 is TGTGCCAGCAGTCCACGTCCGGGGGGTCGGGACTCTGGGGCCAACGTCCTGACTTTC.